This T cell receptor beta chain was retrieved from a study of T-cell reconstitution after alpha-beta-depleted transplantation in children. The study, taken as a whole, reports: High day-60 TCRbeta diversity in some patients came from surviving recipient T cells and thymic progenitors. Newly produced T cells mostly provided counts and TCRbeta diversity after one year, as hyperexpanded clones declined. Several hundred expanded graft clones reportedly supplied alpha-beta T cells about two months after transplant.

On this clonotype itself: The antigen remains undetermined.

The CDR3 is made up of 18 amino acids. Trimming left V 11 bases short and J 7 bases short, with 33 bases between. CDR1 is LGHDT and CDR2 is YNNKEL in the germline V gene (reference sequence). Construction of the TCRbeta library involved unique molecular identifiers. Each CDR3 protein gets one entry after TCRdb re-called the PCR reads with MiXCR. The sample records under 850,000 distinct CDR3 sequences, roughly 14% being singletons. This chain uses TRBV3-1 with TRBJ2-1, with D perhaps matching TRBD2 (5 bases). This clonotype was obtained from a girl aged 2-9 years with congenital amegakaryocytic thrombocytopenia, due to receive a stem cell transplant. Specimen: PBMCs, collected before TCRalphabeta/CD19-depleted stem cell transplant. CDR3 bases: TGTGCCTGCTGCCAAGTACCCCCCGGGATCCATCCCCAGAATGAGCAGTTCTTC. It translates to CACCQVPPGIHPQNEQFF.